This TCR beta chain emerged from a study of OX40 agonist ivuxolimab in advanced cancers. Method: immunoSEQ multiplex PCR; TCRdb's copy keeps in-frame clones and lacks some. There are tens of thousands of clones in the sample; more than 70% occur only once, and around 2% lies in the top ten. Study outcomes and limitations: In the 0.1 to 3.0 mg/kg range, CD4+ and CD8+ blood T cells had expanded clonally by week 6.

Trimming took 3 bases from V and 8 from J; bases not matched to a gene: 11. CDR3 length equals 17 residues. The germline V gene has CDR1 MGHRA and CDR2 YSYEKL. This clone was counted once. Its specificity is not known. The V gene is TRBV4-1, the J gene TRBJ2-1, with 12 nucleotides matching TRBD2. This clonotype was sampled from an adult with an advanced solid tumor such as melanoma, head and neck, liver or kidney cancer. This specimen consisted of CD4+ or CD8+ T cells sorted from blood, obtained in a trial of the OX40 agonist ivuxolimab. CDR3 nucleotide sequence: TGCGCCAGCAGCCACTCACGACTAGCGGGAGTATTCGATGAGCAGTTCTTC. This encodes CASSHSRLAGVFDEQFF.